Described below is a single T cell receptor (beta chain) sequence and its context. What it recognizes is unknown. Clones were read by immunoSEQ multiplex PCR, and TCRdb kept only the in-frame ones, dropping some. The top ten clones hold 2.4% of a sample with 60,000 to 95,000 clones, around four fifths of them seen once. The source of the sample is a study of radiation and T cells in renal cell carcinoma. General study findings and limits: In blood, top tumor clones expanded by 2 weeks, shrinking by 4.

Trimming took off 2 bases at V and 8 bases at J, with 22 bases between the two ends. Germline loops: CDR1 MDHEN, CDR2 SYDVKM. CDR3 length: 16 amino acids. Time point noted: blood 4 weeks post-SBRT, at nephrectomy. Treatment: 15 Gy SBRT to primary tumor, nephrectomy 4 weeks later. This sequence joins TRBV28 and TRBJ2-7; D is perhaps TRBD1 or TRBD2 (5 bases each). The sequence was collected from an older woman with renal cell carcinoma. The sequenced sample was blood, obtained from a patient whose treatment included radiotherapy and nephrectomy. CDR3 sequence reads: CASSLRSQGGLGKQYF. CDR3 bases: TGTGCCAGCAGTTTAAGAAGCCAGGGCGGACTGGGTAAGCAGTACTTC.